This TCR beta chain was sequenced during a study of cytomegalovirus exposure and HLA in healthy donors. At the level of the study: The Caucasian-associated ancestry cluster contained 81% of the approximately 390 genotyped donors.

This clone has only a few counts. Antigen: not known. Findings and limits, study-wide: It was confirmed in vitro that three of the CMV-associated chains were specific for CMV antigens. Compared with the approximately 670-donor mean, an Asian-associated ancestry cluster reportedly had fewer N-insertions, according to a later analysis.

PCR was performed using 60 Vbeta and 13 Jbeta primers. Repertoires were generated with immunoSEQ multiplex PCR, while TCRdb's copy carries only in-frame clones and drops some. The table has some 130,000 clones, 60% to 85% seen once. The TCR sequence derives from a human donor in good health. Sequencing was carried out using PBMCs.

Written as DNA, the CDR3 is TGTGCCAGCAGCTTGCGGACTAGCGGGAGCTCCTACAATGAGCAGTTCTTC. This encodes CASSLRTSGSSYNEQFF. The chain carries TRBV5-5 and TRBJ2-1, with TRBD2 matching 13 bases. This CDR3 has 17 residues. The V and J ends lost 1 base and 0 bases, in that order; junction bases with no gene match: 1. From germline, CDR1 is SGHKS and CDR2 YYEKEE (reference sequence).